The 25 T cell receptor beta chains below all came from one sample that was sequenced in a study of CD8 T cells in ankylosing spondylitis. TCRdb called the 5' RACE reads again in MiXCR, with one record for every CDR3 protein. The sample contains around 340,000 distinct CDR3 sequences, 20% to 25% of which appear only once. The material sequenced was blood, either unsorted or a sorted T cell fraction (not recorded which). These receptor sequences come from a male donor with ankylosing spondylitis or in good health (not recorded which).

The chain employs TRBV12-3 or TRBV12-4 and TRBJ2-7; TRBD2 is a possible D gene (5 bases). CDR3 length equals 14 residues. With 3 bases removed from V and 5 bases from J, the gap between germline ends came to 14 bases. The CDR3 loop reads CASSFQWSGDEQYF. DNA of the CDR3: TGTGCCAGCAGTTTTCAGTGGAGCGGAGACGAGCAGTACTTC.

This clonotype was detected a few times. The chain is built from TRBV20-1 and TRBJ2-7, with 9 bases that match TRBD2. Germline CDR1 is DFQATT and CDR2 is SNEGSKA (reference sequence). There are 15 residues in the CDR3. V was clipped by 6 bases and J by 0 bases; unmatched bases: 9. Written as DNA, the CDR3 is TGCAGTGCCCTACTTAGCGGGGGCAGCTCCTACGAGCAGTACTTC. It encodes CSALLSGGSSYEQYF.

The genes are TRBV27 and TRBJ2-7; TRBD1 agrees at 10 bases. The ends lost 6 bases at V and 0 bases at J; junction bases unmatched: 5. The germline gives CDR1 MNHEY, CDR2 SMNVEV (reference sequence). The CDR3 is 15 residues long. The CDR3 loop is CASSQTGGPSYEQYF. In DNA, the CDR3 is TGTGCCAGCAGCCAGACAGGGGGCCCCTCCTACGAGCAGTACTTC.

CDR3 loop: CSARDFSGVQETQYF. In DNA, the CDR3 is TGCAGTGCTAGAGATTTTAGCGGGGTCCAAGAGACCCAGTACTTC. This chain connects TRBV20-1 to TRBJ2-5, with TRBD2 matching over 8 bases. The CDR3 is made up of 15 amino acids. Per the germline V gene, CDR1 is DFQATT and CDR2 is SNEGSKA (reference sequence). The V and J ends lost 0 bases and 1 base, in that order; junction bases with no gene match: 4.

The V and J genes are TRBV7-9 and TRBJ2-7, with 8 positions matching TRBD2. The V gene end was trimmed by 5 bases and the J gene end by 6 bases; junction bases not matched to a gene: 9. The germline gives CDR1 SEHNR, CDR2 FQNEAQ (reference sequence). The CDR3 runs to 14 residues. The CDR3 region has the DNA TGTGCCAGCAGCCCATACGGGGGGGCTCTCGAGCAGTACTTC. It yields the protein CASSPYGGALEQYF.

This sequence joins TRBV5-1 and TRBJ2-2; D is unresolved. Germline assignment: CDR1 SGHRS and CDR2 YFSETQ. The CDR3 sequence is 12 residues long. Deletions cut 5 bases from V and 6 bases from J, with 8 bases between. CDR3 in DNA: TGCGCCAGCAGGATGGGGTCCGGGGAGCTGTTTTTT. This gives the protein CASRMGSGELFF.

CDR3 bases: TGTGCCAGCAGCAACGGGACGGCTAACTATGGCTACACCTTC. It translates to CASSNGTANYGYTF. J is TRBJ1-2 and V is TRBV12-3 or TRBV12-4; maybe TRBD1 (5 bases). CDR3 length equals 14 residues. V was cut by 6 bases and J by 0 bases, with 11 bases left in between.

In this sample, this clonotype turned up a few times. This chain connects TRBV12-3 or TRBV12-4 to TRBJ2-5; 7 nucleotides align to TRBD1. V lost 7 bases to trimming and J lost 2 bases; unmatched junction nucleotides: 4. The CDR3 contains 13 residues. This chain's CDR3 is CASIRGQQETQYF. The DNA for the CDR3 is TGTGCCAGCATTAGGGGGCAACAAGAGACCCAGTACTTC.

The chain recombines TRBV7-3 with TRBJ1-6; 9 bases map to TRBD1. The CDR3 length is 15 residues. J lost 9 bases, V lost 1 base, and 4 bases had no gene match. Germline V gene sequence: CDR1 SGHTA, CDR2 FQGTGA. The CDR3: CASSLMGTGISPLHF. DNA of the CDR3: TGTGCCAGCAGCTTAATGGGGACAGGGATTTCACCCCTCCACTTT.

This chain links TRBV25-1 with TRBJ1-5; unclear D gene. V lost 4 bases and J lost 7, with 8 bases in between. The CDR3 sequence is 12 residues long. Germline assignment: CDR1 MGHDK and CDR2 SYGVNS. DNA for the CDR3: TGTGCCAGCAGTGGTCGTCCACAGCCCCAGCATTTT. Translating gives CASSGRPQPQHF.

This sequence joins TRBV4-1 and TRBJ1-4; D is unresolved. The V and J ends lost 3 bases and 14 bases respectively, with 13 bases between them. The CDR3 sequence is 12 residues long. The germline V gene has CDR1 MGHRA and CDR2 YSYEKL. The DNA for the CDR3 is TGCGCCAGCAGCCAGGGCAGCAGTAGGCTGTTTTTT. Amino acid sequence: CASSQGSSRLFF.

The chain couples TRBV6-1 to TRBJ2-3; a weak D match, TRBD1 (5 bases). V was shortened by 7 bases and J by 0 bases, with 17 bases between the two germline ends. In germline, CDR1 is MNHNS, CDR2 SASEGT. This CDR3 is built from 16 residues. This CDR3 reads CASNLLRVPSTDTQYF. The CDR3 region has the DNA TGTGCCAGCAACCTGCTCAGGGTTCCTAGCACAGATACGCAGTATTTT.

This sequence joins TRBV6-1 and TRBJ1-6, with D hard to call. The CDR3 has 15 amino acids. With 1 base removed from V and 9 bases from J, the gap between germline ends came to 13 bases. Germline assignment: CDR1 MNHNS and CDR2 SASEGT. The CDR3: CASSEDSRIGSPLHF. The CDR3 DNA reads TGTGCCAGCAGTGAAGACAGTCGAATTGGTTCACCCCTCCACTTT.

V gene TRBV3-1 combines with J gene TRBJ2-7, with a weak D call TRBD2 (5 bases). In germline, CDR1 is LGHDT, CDR2 YNNKEL (reference sequence). There are 15 residues in the CDR3. The V gene lost 1 base and the J gene lost 4 bases, with 14 bases spanning the gap. The DNA of the CDR3 is TGTGCCAGCAGCCAAGGTGACTATACAAATTACGAGCAGTACTTC. It is translated as CASSQGDYTNYEQYF.

The V and J genes are TRBV29-1 and TRBJ2-6; D is ambiguous. The CDR3 sequence is 14 residues long. Trimming pared 4 bases from V and 1 base from J, leaving 8 bases between. Germline assignment: CDR1 SQVTM and CDR2 ANQGSEA. CDR3 sequence: CSVVLVSGANVLTF. The CDR3 coding sequence is TGCAGCGTTGTCCTGGTGTCTGGGGCCAACGTCCTGACTTTC.

There are a few counts of this clonotype. The rearrangement uses TRBV7-9 and TRBJ1-5; D is ambiguous. The CDR3 has 13 residues. CDR1 and CDR2 from the germline V gene are SEHNR and FQNEAQ (reference sequence). Trimming took off 10 bases at V and 7 bases at J, with 17 bases between the two ends. The CDR3 spells CATQLAPYQPQHF. The CDR3 DNA reads TGTGCCACCCAACTAGCCCCTTACCAGCCCCAGCATTTT. Using reference TRBV7-9 and TRBJ1-5 for the parts outside the CDR3, the full variable domain is DTGVSQNPRHKITKRGQNVTFRCDPISEHNRLYWYRQTLGQGPEFLTYFQNEAQLEKSRLLSDRFSAERPKGSFSTLEIQRTEQGDSAMYLCATQLAPYQPQHFGDGTRLSIL.

The chain carries TRBV12-3 or TRBV12-4 and TRBJ2-5; 8 bases agree with TRBD1. J was trimmed by 9 bases and V by 4 bases; bases with no gene match: 16. The CDR3 is 16 residues long. CDR3 protein: CASSSPDRAMRRAQYF. CDR3 in DNA: TGTGCCAGCAGTTCCCCGGACAGGGCAATGAGAAGGGCCCAGTACTTC.

This chain links TRBV20-1 with TRBJ2-6, with a possible D match to TRBD1 (6 bases). Germline CDR1 DFQATT, CDR2 SNEGSKA (reference sequence). Deletions cut 3 bases from V and 4 bases from J, with 19 bases between. CDR3 length: 17 residues. The CDR3 reads CSASRVEWGPGANVLTF. The CDR3, as DNA: TGCAGTGCTAGTAGAGTTGAGTGGGGGCCCGGGGCCAACGTCCTGACTTTC.

This clonotype was found a few times. The chain links TRBV11-2 to TRBJ2-1; no definite D call. The CDR3 covers 14 residues. CDR1 and CDR2 from the germline V gene are SGHAT and FQNNGV. Trimming pared 5 bases from V and 10 bases from J, leaving 18 bases between. CDR3 protein: CASSQDPTPMEQFF. Here the CDR3 DNA reads TGTGCCAGCAGCCAGGACCCTACGCCGATGGAGCAGTTCTTC.

The rearrangement uses TRBV7-6 and TRBJ2-3; D uncertain. The CDR3 has 14 amino acids. Trimming cost V 4 bases and J 0 bases, with 8 bases left between them. Germline assignment: CDR1 SGHVS and CDR2 FNYEAQ. Here the CDR3 reads CASSSTDSTDTQYF. In nucleotides, the CDR3 is TGTGCCAGCAGCTCTACGGACAGCACAGATACGCAGTATTTT.

The chain employs TRBV5-1 and TRBJ2-2; TRBD2 matches 10 bases. Looked up from germline, CDR1 is SGHRS and CDR2 is YFSETQ. The CDR3 is made up of 17 amino acids. Unmatched junction bases numbered 8, after V lost 5 bases and J lost 1 base. The CDR3 region has the DNA TGCGCCAGCAGTCCTACCTGGACTAGCGGGAACACCGGGGAGCTGTTTTTT. Amino acid sequence: CASSPTWTSGNTGELFF.

V and J are TRBV20-1 and TRBJ2-7; tentatively, D is TRBD1 (6 bases). V was pared by 0 bases and J by 3 bases, with 12 bases between. CDR3 size: 14 residues. CDR1 is DFQATT, CDR2 SNEGSKA, per germline (reference sequence). The CDR3 sequence is CSARDRGQGYEQYF. The CDR3 coding sequence is TGCAGTGCTAGAGATAGGGGACAAGGCTACGAGCAGTACTTC.

The chain carries TRBV6-1 and TRBJ2-1; 10 nucleotides line up with TRBD2. The J segment lost 14 bases and the V segment lost 5 bases, leaving 6 bases of the junction unmatched. The germline CDR1 and CDR2 sequences are MNHNS and SASEGT. This CDR3 spans 12 amino acids. The CDR3 nucleotides are TGTGCCAGCAGTTCAAGCGGGGGGGCCGAGTTCTTC. This codes for CASSSSGGAEFF.

This clonotype was seen more than once but under ten times. This sequence joins TRBV2 and TRBJ2-7, with D possibly TRBD1 on 6 matching bases. Trimming left V 6 bases short and J 2 bases short, with 23 bases between. The length of the CDR3 is 17 residues. The germline gives CDR1 SNHLY, CDR2 FYNNEI. CDR3 nucleotide sequence: TGTGCCAGCAGGACGACGTTCGGGACAACTTACACCTACGAGCAGTACTTC. Translated: CASRTTFGTTYTYEQYF.

This chain joins TRBV12-3 or TRBV12-4 and TRBJ2-5; 7 bases match TRBD2. V dropped 1 base and J dropped 9; count of bases not matched to a gene: 5. The CDR3 sequence is 13 residues long. CDR3 sequence (DNA): TGTGCCAGCAGTTTAGTACTAGCGATGGCCCAGTACTTC. It yields the protein CASSLVLAMAQYF.